The rows below give T cell receptor beta chains drawn from one sample of a study of CD8+CD57+ T cells in acquired aplastic anemia. TCRdb ran MiXCR on the reads and lists one entry per CDR3 protein. The sample has 150,000 to 200,000 distinct CDR3 sequences; under 70% are singletons. The source material was sorted CD4+, CD8+, or CD8+CD57+ T cells (not recorded which) from PBMCs. These receptors all come from a human donor with severe aplastic anemia or a healthy control (not recorded which). The CDR3 runs from the conserved cysteine through the conserved F or W. D genes are given only for firm matches. Clone sizes are given selectively: once, few, many, or a class where the clone is expanded.

NA,TRBJ1-2,TRBV6-4,NA,CASSGAGNYGYTF,TGTGCCAGCAGTGGGGCAGGGAACTATGGCTACACCTTC
few,TRBJ2-7,TRBV20-1,TRBD2,CSARARETPGEQYF,TGCAGTGCTAGAGCGCGGGAGACCCCCGGGGAGCAGTACTTC
NA,TRBJ2-7,TRBV20-1,NA,CSARHRSSYEQYF,TGCAGTGCTAGACACAGGTCGTCCTACGAGCAGTACTTC
NA,TRBJ2-2,TRBV12-3/TRBV12-4,TRBD1,CASSPGQGVGGELFF,TGTGCCAGCAGTCCCGGACAGGGGGTGGGCGGGGAGCTGTTTTTT
few,TRBJ2-7,TRBV2,NA,CASSEQAYEQYF,TGTGCCAGCAGTGAACAGGCCTACGAGCAGTACTTC
NA,TRBJ2-5,TRBV7-9,NA,CASRPGVRETQYF,TGTGCCAGCAGGCCGGGGGTAAGAGAGACCCAGTACTTC
NA,TRBJ1-2,TRBV24-1,NA,CAISDFSSNYGYTF,TGTGCCATCAGTGATTTTAGCAGTAACTATGGCTACACCTTC
NA,TRBJ1-1,TRBV10-2,NA,CACTKGGITEAFF,TGCGCCTGCACCAAGGGGGGGATCACTGAAGCTTTCTTT
NA,TRBJ1-1,TRBV19,NA,CASTNPTGIMNTEAFF,TGTGCCAGTACCAACCCCACAGGGATCATGAACACTGAAGCTTTCTTT
NA,TRBJ1-1,TRBV29-1,NA,CSVEDPLTAEAFF,TGCAGCGTTGAAGATCCCTTGACAGCTGAAGCTTTCTTT
NA,TRBJ2-7,TRBV11-1,TRBD2,CASSRLAGAYEQYF,TGTGCCAGCAGTAGACTAGCGGGAGCCTACGAGCAGTACTTC
NA,TRBJ2-2,TRBV19,NA,CANSPPFGELFF,TGTGCCAACTCCCCACCGTTCGGGGAGCTGTTTTTT
NA,TRBJ2-6,TRBV20-1,NA,CSAMSGAQGANVLTF,TGCAGTGCTATGTCGGGGGCGCAGGGGGCCAACGTCCTGACTTTC
NA,TRBJ2-5,TRBV7-2,TRBD1,CASGRQGQETQYF,TGTGCCAGCGGGCGACAGGGCCAAGAGACCCAGTACTTC
NA,TRBJ1-1,TRBV2,NA,CASFYIEAFF,TGTGCCAGCTTCTACATTGAAGCTTTCTTT
NA,TRBJ1-1,TRBV5-4,NA,CASSLGGRGGNMNTEAFF,TGTGCCAGCAGCCTCGGGGGGCGAGGGGGAAATATGAACACTGAAGCTTTCTTT
NA,TRBJ2-7,TRBV20-1,NA,CSARDRYSSYEQYF,TGCAGTGCTAGAGACAGGTACAGCTCCTACGAGCAGTACTTC
NA,TRBJ2-5,TRBV7-9,NA,CASSSELTGRLLETQYF,TGTGCCAGCAGCTCCGAGCTGACAGGGAGGTTGTTGGAGACCCAGTACTTC
NA,TRBJ2-2,TRBV7-9,NA,CASSLESGELFF,TGTGCCAGCAGCTTGGAGTCCGGGGAGCTGTTTTTT
NA,TRBJ2-3,TRBV7-9,NA,CASSLERVTDTQYF,TGTGCCAGCAGCTTAGAGCGGGTTACAGATACGCAGTATTTT
NA,TRBJ2-2,TRBV7-9,NA,CASSLEQINTGELFF,TGTGCCAGCAGCTTAGAACAGATAAACACCGGGGAGCTGTTTTTT
few,TRBJ1-4,TRBV2,TRBD1,CASRARQGLGEKLFF,TGTGCCAGCAGGGCTAGACAGGGATTGGGTGAAAAACTGTTTTTT
NA,TRBJ2-7,TRBV14,TRBD2,CASNSGRARYEQYF,TGTGCCAGCAATAGCGGGAGGGCCCGGTACGAGCAGTACTTC
NA,TRBJ1-1,TRBV15,NA,CATSRDWNTEAFF,TGTGCCACCAGCAGAGATTGGAACACTGAAGCTTTCTTT
many,TRBJ2-7,TRBV5-6,NA,CASSLAAVDEQYF,TGTGCCAGCAGCTTGGCCGCCGTCGACGAGCAGTACTTC
NA,TRBJ1-5,TRBV7-2,NA,CASSPVGRFNQPQHF,TGTGCCAGCAGCCCGGTGGGACGCTTCAATCAGCCCCAGCATTTT
few,TRBJ2-7,TRBV2,NA,CASSGVGDYEQYF,TGTGCCAGCAGTGGTGTGGGGGACTACGAGCAGTACTTC
NA,TRBJ1-6,TRBV7-6,NA,CASSDGWNSPLHF,TGTGCCAGCAGCGACGGTTGGAATTCACCCCTCCACTTT
once,TRBJ2-2,TRBV7-9,NA,CASIGELFF,TGTGCCAGCATTGGGGAGCTGTTTTTT
NA,TRBJ2-7,TRBV7-9,NA,CASSLASRESTYEQYF,TGTGCCAGCAGCTTAGCGTCCAGGGAATCCACCTACGAGCAGTACTTC
NA,TRBJ2-1,TRBV10-3,TRBD2,CAIATSGGYNEQFF,TGTGCCATCGCGACTAGCGGGGGTTACAATGAGCAGTTCTTC
NA,TRBJ1-3,TRBV9,NA,CASSSQGGVGNTIYF,TGTGCCAGCAGTAGCCAGGGCGGCGTTGGAAACACCATATATTTT
NA,TRBJ1-1,TRBV2,NA,CATLGTEAFF,TGTGCCACCTTGGGCACTGAAGCTTTCTTT
NA,TRBJ1-1,TRBV11-3,TRBD1,CASGPWDRNTEAFF,TGTGCCAGCGGGCCTTGGGACAGGAACACTGAAGCTTTCTTT
NA,TRBJ2-3,TRBV2,TRBD2,CASINRGGDTQYF,TGTGCCAGCATAAACCGGGGGGGAGATACGCAGTATTTT
NA,TRBJ1-1,TRBV2,TRBD1,CASSSSRTGGTEAFF,TGTGCCAGCAGTTCCTCCCGGACAGGGGGGACTGAAGCTTTCTTT
NA,TRBJ2-7,TRBV6-6,TRBD1,CASSRDRGSYEQYF,TGTGCCAGCAGCCGGGACAGGGGTTCCTACGAGCAGTACTTC
once,TRBJ1-1,TRBV14,NA,CASSQDLVDTEAFF,TGTGCCAGCAGCCAAGATCTGGTAGACACTGAAGCTTTCTTT
once,TRBJ2-2,TRBV7-6,TRBD1,CASRSTGSTGELFF,TGTGCCAGCAGATCGACAGGGTCCACCGGGGAGCTGTTTTTT
few,TRBJ2-5,TRBV12-3/TRBV12-4,NA,CASSARALTALQETQYF,TGTGCCAGCAGTGCTAGAGCGTTGACAGCACTCCAAGAGACCCAGTACTTC
NA,TRBJ1-2,TRBV2,NA,CASSAMVFGVNYGYTF,TGTGCCAGCAGTGCCATGGTTTTCGGAGTCAACTATGGCTACACCTTC
NA,TRBJ2-2,TRBV24-1,TRBD2,CATSDSLGLAGVTGELFF,TGCGCCACCAGTGATTCCCTGGGACTAGCGGGAGTAACCGGGGAGCTGTTTTTT
NA,TRBJ2-2,TRBV7-2,NA,CASSAIPGAGELFF,TGTGCCAGCAGCGCAATCCCGGGAGCCGGGGAGCTGTTTTTT
NA,TRBJ2-1,TRBV7-3,NA,CASSPWEAGEQFF,TGTGCCAGCAGCCCCTGGGAGGCTGGTGAGCAGTTCTTC
NA,TRBJ2-7,TRBV6-5,TRBD2,CASSSGLGYYEQYF,TGTGCCAGCAGCTCCGGACTAGGCTACTACGAGCAGTACTTC